This T cell receptor (beta chain) is drawn from a study of early T cells in non-severe SARS-CoV-2 infection. Study as a whole: Sequencing was performed on bulk RNA from unsorted whole blood, leaving chains unpaired.

Germline loops: CDR1 SQVTM, CDR2 ANQGSEA. This CDR3 spans 13 amino acids. Trimming left V 7 bases short and J 4 bases short, with 16 bases between. Study-level results: CD4 and private specificities were missed by VDJdb matching, which favored anti-spike CD8 responses.

Tagging with unique molecular identifiers was applied to individual cDNA molecules. TCRdb reprocessed the 5' RACE reads via MiXCR and lists one record per CDR3 protein. The repertoire holds 57,000 or so distinct CDR3 sequences, with around 6% as singletons. This clonotype occurred many times. The antigen is not known. This TCR was recovered from an adult who was a healthcare worker with PCR-confirmed SARS-CoV-2 infection or an uninfected control (not recorded which). Sequencing was performed on whole blood. The chain joins TRBV29-1 to TRBJ1-1, with D perhaps matching TRBD1 (5 bases). This CDR3 is CSACLAQGTEAFF. DNA for the CDR3: TGCAGCGCTTGCCTCGCTCAGGGCACTGAAGCTTTCTTT. The variable domain in full, with the rest retrieved from reference TRBV29-1 and TRBJ1-1, is SAVISQKPSRDICQRGTSLTIQCQVDSQVTMMFWYRQQPGQSLTLIATANQGSEATYESGFVIDKFPISRPNLTFSTLTVSNMSPEDSSIYLCSACLAQGTEAFFGQGTRLTVV.